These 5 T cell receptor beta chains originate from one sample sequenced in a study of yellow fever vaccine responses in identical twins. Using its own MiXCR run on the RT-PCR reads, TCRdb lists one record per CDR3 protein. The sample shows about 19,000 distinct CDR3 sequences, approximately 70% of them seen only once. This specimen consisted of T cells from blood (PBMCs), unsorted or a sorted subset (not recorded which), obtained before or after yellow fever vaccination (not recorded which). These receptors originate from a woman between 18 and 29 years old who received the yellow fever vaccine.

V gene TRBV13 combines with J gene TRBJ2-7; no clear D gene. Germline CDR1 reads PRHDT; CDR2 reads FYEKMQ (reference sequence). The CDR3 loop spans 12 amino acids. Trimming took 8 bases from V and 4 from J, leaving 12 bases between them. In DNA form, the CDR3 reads TGTGCCAGCCGGTTTTCCACATACGAGCAGTACTTC. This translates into CASRFSTYEQYF. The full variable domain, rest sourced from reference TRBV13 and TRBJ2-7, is AAGVIQSPRHLIKEKRETATLKCYPIPRHDTVYWYQQGPGQDPQFLISFYEKMQSDKGSIPDRFSAQQFSDYHSELNMSSLELGDSALYFCASRFSTYEQYFGPGTRLTVT.

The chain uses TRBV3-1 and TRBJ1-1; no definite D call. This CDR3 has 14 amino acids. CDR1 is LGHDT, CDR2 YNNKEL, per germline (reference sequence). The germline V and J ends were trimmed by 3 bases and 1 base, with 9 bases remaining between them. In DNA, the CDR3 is TGTGCCAGCAGCCAGTGGAACACGAACACTGAAGCTTTCTTT. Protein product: CASSQWNTNTEAFF.

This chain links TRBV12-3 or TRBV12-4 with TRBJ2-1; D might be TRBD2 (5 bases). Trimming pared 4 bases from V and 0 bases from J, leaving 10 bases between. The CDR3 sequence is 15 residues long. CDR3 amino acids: CASSSAVSSYNEQFF. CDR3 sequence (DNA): TGTGCCAGCAGTTCAGCGGTCAGCTCCTACAATGAGCAGTTCTTC.

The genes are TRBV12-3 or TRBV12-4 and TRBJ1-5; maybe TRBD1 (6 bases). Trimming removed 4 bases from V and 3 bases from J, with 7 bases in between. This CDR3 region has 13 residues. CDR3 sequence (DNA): TGTGCCAGCAGTTGGGACACCAATCAGCCCCAGCATTTT. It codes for CASSWDTNQPQHF.

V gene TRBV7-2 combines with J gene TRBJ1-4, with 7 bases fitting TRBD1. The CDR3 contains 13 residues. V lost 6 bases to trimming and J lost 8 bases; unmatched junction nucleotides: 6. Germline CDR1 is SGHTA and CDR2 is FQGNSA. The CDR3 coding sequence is TGTGCCAGCAGTCCCGGGACAGTCGAAAAACTGTTTTTT. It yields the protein CASSPGTVEKLFF.